Listed here are 23 T cell receptor beta chains from one sample, sequenced in a study of blood T cell repertoires in COVID-19 (dated by TCRdb to between 2020 and 2021). Library preparation used the immunoSEQ multiplex PCR assay. Here the immuneACCESS table is served through TCRdb, limited to in-frame sequences with V and J called. Missing clones are a known gap in these copies; in checked studies unresolved V genes cover under half, and the rest lacks a known reason. The sample table shows about 270,000 clones, and roughly nine tenths are seen once. The biggest ten clones account for roughly 4% of the sample. Sequenced sample: peripheral blood. These receptors were collected from a man aged 55-75 years who had recovered from COVID-19.

The V and J genes are TRBV7-2 and TRBJ1-1; D is unclear. The CDR3 is made up of 13 amino acids. Germline CDR1 and CDR2: SGHTA and FQGNSA. The V gene lost 3 bases and the J gene lost 5 bases, with 10 bases spanning the gap. The CDR3 nucleotides read TGTGCCAGCAGCTTCTTCGACGGGACTGAAGCTTTCTTT. Encoded protein: CASSFFDGTEAFF.

The chain carries TRBV6-6 and TRBJ1-1; tentatively, D is TRBD1 (5 bases). Trimming took off 5 bases at V and 2 bases at J, with 9 bases between the two ends. Germline assignment: CDR1 MNHNY and CDR2 SVGAGI (reference sequence). The CDR3 totals 13 residues. CDR3 loop: CASSNQGNTEAFF. Here the CDR3 DNA reads TGTGCCAGCAGTAATCAGGGTAACACTGAAGCTTTCTTT.

The chain has TRBV19 and TRBJ1-2; TRBD1 matches 9 bases. CDR1 LNHDA and CDR2 SQIVND come from the germline V gene (reference sequence). The CDR3 covers 16 residues. V was clipped by 5 bases and J by 4 bases; unmatched bases: 11. CDR3 sequence (DNA): TGTGCCAGTAGTCCGGGACAGGGTCCTTCGGGCTATGGCTACACCTTC. Protein: CASSPGQGPSGYGYTF.

The V and J genes are TRBV29-1 and TRBJ1-2; TRBD1 matches at 8 bases. V lost 3 bases to trimming and J lost 7 bases; unmatched junction nucleotides: 4. CDR3 length: 12 residues. Germline V gene sequence: CDR1 SQVTM, CDR2 ANQGSEA. CDR3 in amino acids: CSVDSDRGGYTF. The CDR3 DNA reads TGCAGCGTTGATTCCGACAGGGGTGGCTACACCTTC.

The V call is TRBV7-3, the J call TRBJ2-2; 7 nucleotides agree with TRBD1. Trimming removed 4 bases from V and 2 bases from J; junction bases left unmatched: 7. The CDR3 is 16 residues long. Germline CDR1 SGHTA, CDR2 FQGTGA. As DNA, the CDR3 is TGTGCCAGCAGCTCCCCAGGGACAGCAAACACCGGGGAGCTGTTTTTT. It codes for CASSSPGTANTGELFF.

The rearrangement links TRBV7-3 to TRBJ2-5, with D possibly TRBD2 on 6 matching bases. Germline V gives CDR1 SGHTA, CDR2 FQGTGA. Trimming pared 3 bases from V and 4 bases from J, leaving 9 bases between. The CDR3 covers 13 residues. CDR3 in DNA: TGTGCCAGCAGCTTTCAGGGAGGAGAGACCCAGTACTTC. Its protein product is CASSFQGGETQYF.

The V gene is TRBV12-3 or TRBV12-4, the J gene TRBJ2-3; tentative D call: TRBD2 (7 bases). This CDR3 has 13 amino acids. Trimming pared 7 bases from V and 3 bases from J, leaving 11 bases between. As DNA, the CDR3 is TGTGCCAGCAATCGGGGGGCAACAGATACGCAGTATTTT. It is translated as CASNRGATDTQYF.

This clone was seen a few times. The rearrangement links TRBV6-2 or TRBV6-3 to TRBJ2-7; the D gene is possibly TRBD2 (5 bases). Germline V gene lookup returns CDR1 MNHEY and CDR2 SVGEGT. CDR3 length: 11 residues. V gave up 8 bases and J gave up 5 bases, with 10 bases separating them. The chain's CDR3 is CASGRRDEQYF. In nucleotides, the CDR3 is TGTGCCAGCGGCCGGCGGGACGAGCAGTACTTC.

V and J are TRBV7-3 and TRBJ2-3; possible D gene TRBD2, 6 bases. Trimming took off 4 bases at V and 1 base at J, with 15 bases between the two ends. The CDR3 is made up of 16 amino acids. Germline V lookup: CDR1 SGHTA, CDR2 FQGTGA. The CDR3 DNA is TGTGCCAGCAGCTCGGTAACTAGCAAAGGCACAGATACGCAGTATTTT. Translated: CASSSVTSKGTDTQYF.

This chain joins TRBV18 and TRBJ2-5; no definite D call. Trimming took 0 bases from V and 4 from J, leaving 9 bases between them. CDR1 is KGHSH, CDR2 LQKENI, per germline. CDR3 length: 14 residues. CDR3 loop: CASSPPALSETQYF. DNA for the CDR3: TGTGCCAGCTCACCACCGGCCCTCTCAGAGACCCAGTACTTC.

V and J are TRBV6-6 and TRBJ2-5, with TRBD1 as a possible D gene (5 bases). The V gene's germline CDR1 is MNHNY and CDR2 SVGAGI (reference sequence). The CDR3 is 14 amino acids. V lost 5 bases and J lost 1, with 11 bases in between. The CDR3 DNA is TGTGCCAGCAGTGTACAGGTTCCCCAAGAGACCCAGTACTTC. Its protein product is CASSVQVPQETQYF.

The CDR3 spells CASSPLTGGTEAFF. DNA for the CDR3: TGTGCCAGCTCACCATTGACAGGGGGCACTGAAGCTTTCTTT. The chain is built from TRBV18 and TRBJ1-1, with 9 bases that match TRBD1. The CDR3 is 14 amino acids. Germline loops: CDR1 KGHSH, CDR2 LQKENI. V lost 2 bases, J lost 4 bases, and 2 bases stayed unmatched.

V and J are TRBV5-1 and TRBJ2-7, with TRBD1 matching over 9 bases. Germline CDR1 is SGHRS and CDR2 is YFSETQ. The CDR3 runs 18 residues. Trimming took 4 bases from V and 1 from J; bases not matched to a gene: 15. The DNA for the CDR3 is TGCGCCAGCAGCGGGAGCCGGGACAGGGTATTGAATTCCTACGAGCAGTACTTC. Translation: CASSGSRDRVLNSYEQYF.

V gene TRBV7-2 combines with J gene TRBJ2-7; tentatively, D is TRBD1 (6 bases). CDR3 length: 15 amino acids. The V end was cut by 5 bases, the J end by 3 bases, with 17 bases between. Per the germline V gene, CDR1 is SGHTA and CDR2 is FQGNSA. CDR3 sequence: CASSQQTGPGYEQYF. In DNA, the CDR3 is TGTGCCAGCAGCCAGCAGACAGGCCCCGGCTACGAGCAGTACTTC.

The V call is TRBV6-5, the J call TRBJ1-2; the D is unclear. This CDR3 has 13 residues. With 3 bases removed from V and 8 bases from J, the gap between germline ends came to 13 bases. Germline assignment: CDR1 MNHEY and CDR2 SVGAGI. The CDR3 loop is CASSYSGSRGYTF. The CDR3 DNA reads as TGTGCCAGCAGTTATTCGGGTAGCCGGGGCTACACCTTC.

The CDR3 sequence is CASSDQPSSSSYNSPLHF. CDR3 DNA sequence: TGTGCCAGCAGCGACCAACCCAGTTCAAGCTCCTATAATTCACCCCTCCACTTT. The chain couples TRBV9 to TRBJ1-6; D call uncertain. The CDR3 is 18 amino acids. V shed 3 bases and J shed 0 bases, with 16 bases lying between them. In germline, CDR1 is SGDLS, CDR2 YYNGEE.

The V call is TRBV9, the J call TRBJ2-1; 7 bases fit TRBD2. V was pared by 4 bases and J by 2 bases, with 6 bases of the junction left unmatched. Germline lookup yields CDR1 SGDLS and CDR2 YYNGEE. The CDR3 loop spans 15 amino acids. CDR3 region: CASSPKSGTYNEQFF. CDR3 DNA sequence: TGTGCCAGCAGCCCAAAGAGCGGGACCTACAATGAGCAGTTCTTC.

This chain joins TRBV5-1 and TRBJ1-5, with 8 bases identical to TRBD1. The V gene end was trimmed by 4 bases and the J gene end by 3 bases; junction bases not matched to a gene: 9. Germline values: CDR1 SGHRS, CDR2 YFSETQ. CDR3 length: 16 residues. The CDR3 region has the DNA TGCGCCAGCAGCATTCGGGACAGGCGATTCAATCAGCCCCAGCATTTT. Its protein product is CASSIRDRRFNQPQHF.

V gene TRBV6-5 combines with J gene TRBJ2-7; 11 positions agree with TRBD1. CDR1 MNHEY and CDR2 SVGAGI come from the germline V gene. The length of the CDR3 is 12 residues. V lost 10 bases and J lost 6; bases outside the gene matches: 5. CDR3 amino acids: CATGQGAGEQYF. CDR3 in DNA: TGTGCCACCGGACAGGGGGCGGGCGAGCAGTACTTC.

This sequence joins TRBV7-7 and TRBJ2-7; maybe TRBD1 (6 bases). Germline CDR1 and CDR2: SSHAT and FNYEAQ (reference sequence). This CDR3 has 14 amino acids. The V gene lost 2 bases and the J gene lost 6 bases, with 14 bases spanning the gap. CDR3 coding DNA: TGTGCCAGCAGCTTACACAGGGACGCAGGCGAGCAGTACTTC. It codes for CASSLHRDAGEQYF.

DNA of the CDR3: TGTGCCAGCAGATACAGGGGTCTGGCCTACGAGCAGTACTTC. Its protein is CASRYRGLAYEQYF. This chain links TRBV6-6 with TRBJ2-7; 7 bases fit TRBD1. Unmatched junction bases numbered 7, after V lost 6 bases and J lost 2 bases. This CDR3 is 14 amino acids long. Germline CDR1 and CDR2: MNHNY and SVGAGI (reference sequence).

The genes are TRBV6-6 and TRBJ2-7, with 8 bases matching TRBD2. Germline assignment: CDR1 MNHNY and CDR2 SVGAGI (reference sequence). Trimming took 6 bases from V and 3 from J; bases not matched to a gene: 4. The CDR3 runs 13 residues. The DNA for the CDR3 is TGTGCCAGCAGGAGCGGGGGAGGCTACGAGCAGTACTTC. The encoded protein is CASRSGGGYEQYF.

The chain links TRBV9 to TRBJ2-7, with D perhaps matching TRBD1 (5 bases). Germline CDR1 reads SGDLS; CDR2 reads YYNGEE. The CDR3 is 14 residues long. The V end was cut by 0 bases, the J end by 6 bases, with 13 bases between. The CDR3 coding sequence is TGTGCCAGCAGCGTAGGGGCAGGGTGGTCCGAGCAGTACTTC. This sequence encodes CASSVGAGWSEQYF.